The 3 T cell receptor beta chains listed next were all sequenced from one sample in a study of ipilimumab plus nivolumab after autologous stem cell transplantation. The assay was immunoSEQ multiplex PCR, and TCRdb's table has in-frame clones only and misses some. This table has 35,000 to 50,000 clones, about 88% appearing once. The starting material was PBMCs, obtained in a trial of ipilimumab plus nivolumab as post-transplant consolidation. These receptors all come from a male donor with multiple myeloma.

The V call is TRBV1, the J call TRBJ1-2. TRBV1 is noted as a pseudogene. The CDR3 covers 16 residues. In DNA, the CDR3 is TGCACCAGCAGCCAAGATGAAATTAAAGTTAACTATGGCTACACCTTC. Translating it yields CTSSQDEIKVNYGYTF.

The chain carries TRBV6-6 and TRBJ2-7; D tentatively reads TRBD1 or TRBD2 (7 bases each). In germline, CDR1 is MNHNY, CDR2 SVGAGI (reference sequence). The CDR3 extends over 15 amino acids. V lost 6 bases to trimming and J lost 3 bases, with 18 bases between them. The CDR3 loop reads CASRVQGGTIYEQYF. In nucleotides, the CDR3 is TGTGCCAGCAGGGTTCAGGGGGGGACCATCTACGAGCAGTACTTC.

This chain links TRBV4-2 with TRBJ2-5; D uncertain. V gave up 0 bases and J gave up 1 base, with 9 bases separating them. The CDR3 extends over 15 amino acids. Per the germline V gene, CDR1 is LGHNA and CDR2 is YNFKEQ. The CDR3: CASSQDMGSQETQYF. DNA for the CDR3: TGTGCCAGCAGCCAAGATATGGGCAGCCAAGAGACCCAGTACTTC.